The 2 T cell receptor beta chains below come from one sample, sequenced in a study of blood T cell repertoires in COVID-19. The method was immunoSEQ multiplex PCR; TCRdb's version includes in-frame clones alone and lacks a portion of them. The data contain about 190,000 clones, roughly 80% of them singletons. The specimen sequenced was peripheral blood. All receptors derive from a man aged 50 or older who had recovered from COVID-19.

This rearrangement joins TRBV6-2 or TRBV6-3 to TRBJ2-1, with no clear D. Trimming took off 4 bases at V and 0 bases at J, with 10 bases between the two ends. Per germline, CDR1 MNHEY and CDR2 SVGEGT. This CDR3 has 15 amino acids. The CDR3: CASSSPLISYNEQFF. The CDR3 DNA sequence: TGTGCCAGCAGTTCCCCCCTTATCTCCTACAATGAGCAGTTCTTC.

Details on this clone: Other DNA sequences of this sample code for an identical CDR3. This chain joins TRBV27 and TRBJ2-7, with D perhaps matching TRBD1 (6 bases). V was pared by 0 bases and J by 3 bases, with 6 bases between. The CDR3 covers 13 residues. From germline, CDR1 is MNHEY and CDR2 SMNVEV (reference sequence). This chain's CDR3 is CASSLSRGYEQYF. CDR3 in DNA: TGTGCCAGCAGTTTATCCAGGGGCTACGAGCAGTACTTC.